These 22 T cell receptor beta chains came from one sample sequenced in a study of cytomegalovirus exposure and HLA in healthy donors (dated by TCRdb to about 2017). Libraries were prepared through the immunoSEQ multiplex PCR assay. The multiplex PCR relied on a mix of 60 forward primers for TCR Vbeta segments and 13 reverse primers for TCR Jbeta segments. The immuneACCESS repertoire file appears here via TCRdb, limited to in-frame rearrangements. These files lack a portion of the clones; in checked studies, under half of the deficit traces to unresolved V genes, and the cause of the others is not known. Here the sample has approximately 210,000 clones; roughly 80% occur a single time. The ten largest account for roughly 1.5% of the sample. Sequencing was carried out using PBMCs. The source is a woman aged 45-65 years in good health and CMV-seronegative.

V gene TRBV4-1 combines with J gene TRBJ2-1, with 7 bases that match TRBD2. J was trimmed by 5 bases and V by 0 bases; bases with no gene match: 7. Germline V gene data show CDR1 as MGHRA and CDR2 as YSYEKL. This CDR3 is 16 amino acids long. CDR3 sequence: CASSQDVRESHNEQFF. CDR3 DNA sequence: TGCGCCAGCAGCCAAGATGTGCGGGAGAGTCACAATGAGCAGTTCTTC.

The chain combines TRBV19 with TRBJ1-2, with no clear D. Germline assignment: CDR1 LNHDA and CDR2 SQIVND (reference sequence). The CDR3 sequence is 13 residues long. Trimming shortened V by 3 bases and J by 1 base, and 6 bases separated the two germline ends. For the CDR3, the DNA is TGTGCCAGTAGTATGAGGAATAACTATGGCTACACCTTC. Translating it yields CASSMRNNYGYTF.

The J gene is TRBJ1-2, the V gene TRBV5-6; 8 bases map to TRBD1. Germline assignment: CDR1 SGHDT and CDR2 YYEEEE. The V and J ends lost 3 bases and 4 bases, in that order; junction bases with no gene match: 5. The CDR3 is made up of 14 amino acids. The CDR3 loop reads CASSSDRGSYGYTF. The CDR3 nucleotides read TGTGCCAGCAGCTCCGACAGGGGTAGCTATGGCTACACCTTC.

The CDR3 loop is CASTTTDTQYF. The CDR3 DNA reads TGCGCCAGCACCACTACAGATACGCAGTATTTT. The genes are TRBV5-1 and TRBJ2-3, with D unresolved. Trimming stripped 6 bases from V and 3 bases from J, with 5 bases between. Per germline, CDR1 SGHRS and CDR2 YFSETQ. The CDR3 extends over 11 amino acids.

The genes are TRBV5-4 and TRBJ1-2, with D possibly being TRBD1 (5 bases). The CDR3 extends over 15 amino acids. V was trimmed by 0 bases and J by 0 bases, leaving 9 bases between them. Looked up from germline, CDR1 is SGHNT and CDR2 is YYREEE (reference sequence). The CDR3 protein is CASSLGGVANYGYTF. Written as DNA, the CDR3 is TGTGCCAGCAGCTTGGGGGGGGTAGCTAACTATGGCTACACCTTC.

The V and J genes are TRBV2 and TRBJ2-6, with TRBD2 matching over 7 bases. The CDR3 runs to 18 residues. Germline loops: CDR1 SNHLY, CDR2 FYNNEI. Trimming at V came to 7 bases and at J to 1 base, leaving 13 bases not matched to a gene. The CDR3, as DNA: TGTGCCAGCACTCGAAGGCTGGGGGGGAGATCTGGGGCCAACGTCCTGACTTTC. Translated, it gives CASTRRLGGRSGANVLTF.

A single count supports this clone. V is TRBV7-9 and J is TRBJ2-3, with a weak D call TRBD1 (6 bases). The CDR3 spans 15 residues. V gave up 4 bases and J gave up 2 bases, with 13 bases separating them. Per the germline V gene, CDR1 is SEHNR and CDR2 is FQNEAQ (reference sequence). In DNA, the CDR3 is TGTGCCAGCAGCTCGGGCTCAGGGGCCACAGATACGCAGTATTTT. Encoded protein: CASSSGSGATDTQYF.

The CDR3 loop reads CASDRGRGTETQYF. The CDR3 region has the DNA TGTGCCAGCGACAGGGGGCGTGGGACCGAGACCCAGTACTTC. This sequence joins TRBV6-1 and TRBJ2-5, with 10 bases lining up with TRBD1. This CDR3 contains 14 residues. CDR1 MNHNS and CDR2 SASEGT come from the germline V gene. Trimming removed 8 bases from V and 5 bases from J; junction bases left unmatched: 8.

The chain couples TRBV18 to TRBJ2-7; 8 bases agree with TRBD2. V was clipped by 3 bases and J by 6 bases; unmatched bases: 1. Germline loops: CDR1 KGHSH, CDR2 LQKENI. The CDR3 sequence is 12 residues long. The CDR3 loop is CASSPREGEQYF. The CDR3 DNA follows: TGTGCCAGCTCACCCCGGGAGGGCGAGCAGTACTTC.

This chain uses TRBV27 with TRBJ2-3; possible D gene TRBD2, 5 bases. The CDR3 is 15 residues long. Trimming took off 6 bases at V and 2 bases at J, with 15 bases between the two ends. Per the germline V gene, CDR1 is MNHEY and CDR2 is SMNVEV (reference sequence). CDR3 in DNA: TGTGCCAGCAGACTCTCCGGGATAAACACAGATACGCAGTATTTT. It encodes CASRLSGINTDTQYF.

The chain employs TRBV4-3 and TRBJ2-1; no reliable D call. The V end lost 0 bases, the J end lost 1 base, and 7 bases lay between the germline ends. Germline lookup yields CDR1 LGHNA and CDR2 YSLEER. The length of the CDR3 is 15 residues. CDR3 sequence reads: CASSQEYYSYNEQFF. In nucleotides, the CDR3 is TGCGCCAGCAGCCAAGAGTATTATTCCTACAATGAGCAGTTCTTC.

Only one count was recorded for this clone. This chain links TRBV11-2 with TRBJ1-5; no clear D gene. The germline V gene has CDR1 SGHAT and CDR2 FQNNGV. The CDR3 loop spans 16 amino acids. Between the trimmed V and J ends, which lost 0 bases and 6 bases, there was a span of 15 bases. The DNA for the CDR3 is TGTGCCAGCAGCTTAGAGGGTCCCCTTGCAGGTCAGCCCCAGCATTTT. It is translated as CASSLEGPLAGQPQHF.

The DNA for the CDR3 is TGTGCCAGCAGCCTAGGGTCCGCGGGCTACGAGCAGTACTTC. Amino acids: CASSLGSAGYEQYF. This rearrangement joins TRBV11-3 to TRBJ2-7; D perhaps matches TRBD2 (5 bases). V lost 5 bases, J lost 3 bases, and 14 bases lay in between. CDR1 is SGHNT and CDR2 is YENEEA in the germline V gene. This CDR3 has 14 residues.

V gene TRBV27 combines with J gene TRBJ1-1, with TRBD1 matching over 7 bases. The CDR3 has 14 residues. V was clipped by 3 bases and J by 1 base; unmatched bases: 2. CDR1 is MNHEY and CDR2 is SMNVEV in the germline V gene (reference sequence). The chain's CDR3 is CASSFRTGNTEAFF. Here the CDR3 DNA reads TGTGCCAGCAGTTTTCGGACAGGGAACACTGAAGCTTTCTTT.

The genes are TRBV27 and TRBJ1-2; D is unresolved. From germline, CDR1 is MNHEY and CDR2 SMNVEV (reference sequence). V lost 8 bases, J lost 4 bases, and 14 bases lay in between. The CDR3 contains 13 residues. CDR3: CASSPDTGYGYTF. The CDR3 nucleotides read TGTGCCAGCTCCCCTGACACCGGCTATGGCTACACCTTC.

The rearrangement uses TRBV6-5 and TRBJ2-5; 9 bases are shared with TRBD1. The CDR3 totals 14 residues. The germline gives CDR1 MNHEY, CDR2 SVGAGI. V dropped 4 bases and J dropped 4; count of bases not matched to a gene: 4. CDR3 bases: TGTGCCAGCAGTTCCACAGGGGGCTTAGAGACCCAGTACTTC. Its protein is CASSSTGGLETQYF.

The V gene is TRBV7-2, the J gene TRBJ1-1, with a weak D call TRBD1 (6 bases). The length of the CDR3 is 14 residues. From germline, CDR1 is SGHTA and CDR2 FQGNSA. The V end was cut by 5 bases, the J end by 5 bases, with 15 bases between. The CDR3 DNA is TGTGCCAGCAGCCAAGACAGGTTTAGGACTGAAGCTTTCTTT. Its protein product is CASSQDRFRTEAFF. The full variable domain, completed using reference TRBV7-2 and TRBJ1-1, is GAGVSQSPSNKVTEKGKDVELRCDPISGHTALYWYRQSLGQGLEFLIYFQGNSAPDKSGLPSDRFSAERTGGSVSTLTIQRTQQEDSAVYLCASSQDRFRTEAFFGQGTRLTVV.

The DNA of the CDR3 is TGTGCCAGCAGCCAAGATCAACAGATCTACGAGCAGTACTTC. Its translation: CASSQDQQIYEQYF. This chain links TRBV14 with TRBJ2-7; D ambiguous. Germline loops: CDR1 SGHDN, CDR2 FVKESK. This CDR3 has 14 amino acids. Trimming took off 0 bases at V and 3 bases at J, with 9 bases between the two ends. The entire variable domain, with the rest obtained from reference TRBV14 and TRBJ2-7, is as follows: EAGVTQFPSHSVIEKGQTVTLRCDPISGHDNLYWYRRVMGKEIKFLLHFVKESKQDESGMPNNRFLAERTGGTYSTLKVQPAELEDSGVYFCASSQDQQIYEQYFGPGTRLTVT.

The rearrangement joins TRBV18 to TRBJ2-7; D unclear. There are 16 residues in the CDR3. Germline V gene lookup returns CDR1 KGHSH and CDR2 LQKENI. Trimming stripped 3 bases from V and 6 bases from J, with 21 bases between. CDR3 region: CASSPPGSGVIGEQYF. CDR3 nucleotides: TGTGCCAGCTCACCTCCTGGCTCAGGCGTAATCGGCGAGCAGTACTTC.

J is TRBJ1-3 and V is TRBV10-3; D is possibly TRBD1 (6 bases). This CDR3 region has 15 residues. The V end lost 4 bases, the J end lost 2 bases, and 12 bases lay between the germline ends. Germline V CDR1 and CDR2: ENHRY, SYGVKD. The CDR3 sequence is CAISARTEAGNTIYF. The CDR3 DNA reads TGTGCCATCAGTGCACGGACAGAAGCTGGAAACACCATATATTTT.

V usage is TRBV6-5 and J usage is TRBJ2-7; TRBD1 agrees at 8 bases. CDR1 and CDR2 (germline): MNHEY, SVGAGI. There are 15 residues in the CDR3. Trimming at V came to 4 bases and at J to 5 bases, leaving 10 bases not matched to a gene. CDR3 loop: CASSSSQGAGHEQYF. The CDR3 nucleotides are TGTGCCAGCAGTTCAAGTCAGGGGGCCGGGCACGAGCAGTACTTC.

This clone was observed a few times. The chain has TRBV5-1 and TRBJ2-2; possibly TRBD1 for D (6 bases). The V and J ends lost 4 bases and 5 bases respectively, with 9 bases between them. CDR1 is SGHRS and CDR2 is YFSETQ in the germline V gene. The CDR3 length is 13 residues. CDR3 coding DNA: TGCGCCAGCAGCGAGGGGGTAACCGGGGAGCTGTTTTTT. It yields the protein CASSEGVTGELFF.